This T cell receptor beta chain derives from a study of cytomegalovirus exposure and HLA in healthy donors. The count of this clone is one. This CDR3 region has 16 residues. Germline V gene data show CDR1 as SNHLY and CDR2 as FYNNEI. V shed 3 bases and J 1 base; nucleotides not matched to a gene: 3. Clones were read by immunoSEQ multiplex PCR, and TCRdb kept only the in-frame ones, dropping some. The sample comprises 250,000 to 300,000 clones, roughly 90% of which are singletons, and under 0.4% rests with the top ten. The receptor was isolated from a woman under 30 in good health and CMV-seronegative. The V gene is TRBV2, the J gene TRBJ2-6; 7 bases line up with TRBD2. Sequencing was done on a sample of PBMCs. The CDR3 DNA sequence: TGTGCCAGCAGTGATGGTAGCGGGTCTGGGGCCAACGTCCTGACTTTC. Translation: CASSDGSGSGANVLTF.